These T cell receptor beta chains were read from a single sample in a study of OX40 agonist ivuxolimab in advanced cancers. Profiling relied on immunoSEQ multiplex PCR, and the TCRdb table lists in-frame clones only, not all of them. The sample yields tens of thousands of clones, more than 80% seen once. The sequencing used CD4+ or CD8+ T cells sorted from blood, collected in a trial of the OX40 agonist ivuxolimab. The receptor source for this set is an adult with an advanced solid tumor such as melanoma, head and neck, liver or kidney cancer. Both conserved end residues are part of each CDR3. Fields, in order: V gene, D gene, clone size, J gene, CDR3 protein, CDR3 DNA. The D gene is left open where the match is weak. Clone size is given for some rows only: seen once, a few or many times, or a class if the clone is expanded.

>TRBV5-1|TRBD1|NA|TRBJ2-1
CASGRTGYNEQFF
TGCGCCAGCGGAAGGACAGGCTACAATGAGCAGTTCTTC
>TRBV9|TRBD1|NA|TRBJ2-3
CASSPLQGAHYF
TGTGCCAGCAGCCCTTTACAGGGGGCGCATTATTTT
>TRBV10-3|NA|NA|TRBJ2-7
CAISEGNSYEQYF
TGTGCCATCAGTGAGGGGAACTCCTACGAGCAGTACTTC
>TRBV19|NA|NA|TRBJ2-6
CASRSHRASENSGANVLTF
TGTGCCAGTAGAAGCCACCGGGCCTCCGAAAACTCTGGGGCCAACGTCCTGACTTTC
>TRBV7-6|TRBD2|NA|TRBJ2-1
CASSDSGGDNEQFF
TGTGCCAGCAGCGATAGCGGGGGTGACAATGAGCAGTTCTTC
>TRBV2|NA|NA|TRBJ1-4
CASSVSGAPNEKLFF
TGTGCCAGCAGTGTTTCTGGGGCCCCGAATGAAAAACTGTTTTTT
>TRBV7-8|TRBD1|few|TRBJ2-3
CASSRTGQGTDTQYF
TGTGCCAGCAGCCGAACCGGACAGGGTACAGATACGCAGTATTTT
>TRBV27|NA|NA|TRBJ1-1
CASSLGGREAFF
TGTGCCAGCAGTTTAGGGGGTCGGGAAGCTTTCTTT
>TRBV6-6|NA|NA|TRBJ1-4
CASFARAQLFF
TGTGCCAGCTTTGCCCGGGCACAACTGTTTTTT
>TRBV7-9|NA|NA|TRBJ1-2
CASSGGGGHGYTF
TGTGCCAGCAGCGGGGGAGGAGGGCATGGCTACACCTTC
>TRBV28|NA|NA|TRBJ1-4
CASSFVAGFGQSNREKLFF
TGTGCCAGCAGTTTCGTTGCGGGATTTGGACAGTCTAATCGGGAAAAACTGTTTTTT
>TRBV19|NA|NA|TRBJ1-1
CASWNSGLSTEAFF
TGTGCCAGTTGGAATAGCGGGCTCAGTACTGAAGCTTTCTTT
>TRBV19|NA|NA|TRBJ1-1
CASSIGSTEAFF
TGTGCCAGTAGTATAGGAAGTACTGAAGCTTTCTTT
>TRBV5-4|TRBD2|large|TRBJ2-7
CASSLDSGSVLDEQYF
TGTGCCAGCAGCTTGGATAGCGGGAGTGTTTTAGACGAGCAGTACTTC
>TRBV6-1|TRBD1|many|TRBJ1-2
CASSEIGTGLYGYTF
TGTGCCAGCAGTGAAATCGGGACAGGACTATATGGCTACACCTTC
>TRBV19|NA|once|TRBJ2-1
CASGFMGNEQFF
TGTGCCAGTGGCTTTATGGGAAATGAGCAGTTCTTC
>TRBV2|NA|NA|TRBJ2-5
CASSEGRAYQETQYF
TGTGCCAGCAGTGAGGGCAGGGCGTACCAAGAGACCCAGTACTTC
>TRBV7-9|TRBD1|NA|TRBJ1-1
CASSLNRGNTEAFF
TGTGCCAGCAGCTTAAACAGGGGGAACACTGAAGCTTTCTTT
>TRBV7-8|TRBD1|NA|TRBJ2-3
CASSLVEGTGAADTQYF
TGTGCCAGCAGCTTAGTAGAAGGGACAGGGGCCGCAGATACGCAGTATTTT
>TRBV28|NA|NA|TRBJ1-5
CASSPTTAAGSNQPQHF
TGTGCCAGCAGTCCGACGACAGCGGCGGGGAGCAATCAGCCCCAGCATTTT
>TRBV28|NA|once|TRBJ2-1
CASSSSLLANEQFF
TGTGCCAGCAGTTCCTCCCTACTTGCCAATGAGCAGTTCTTC
>TRBV7-9|NA|once|TRBJ1-1
CASSLVGSNTEAFF
TGTGCCAGCAGCTTAGTAGGGTCGAACACTGAAGCTTTCTTT
>TRBV19|NA|NA|TRBJ1-5
CASSIRDSNQPQHF
TGTGCCAGTAGTATTCGGGATAGCAATCAGCCCCAGCATTTT
>TRBV5-6|NA|NA|TRBJ2-1
CASSHRKGVGVYNEQFF
TGTGCCAGCAGCCACCGGAAGGGAGTAGGTGTCTACAATGAGCAGTTCTTC
>TRBV7-3|NA|once|TRBJ2-3
CASSLRVSDTQYF
TGTGCCAGCAGCTTAAGGGTTTCGGATACGCAGTATTTT
>TRBV5-4|NA|NA|TRBJ2-5
CASSWRVQETQYF
TGTGCCAGCAGCTGGAGGGTCCAAGAGACCCAGTACTTC
>TRBV5-1|TRBD2|NA|TRBJ2-3
CASSIAGVTDTQYF
TGCGCCAGCAGCATAGCGGGAGTCACAGATACGCAGTATTTT
>TRBV5-4|TRBD1|NA|TRBJ1-6
CASRSGTGVSPLHF
TGTGCCAGCAGATCCGGGACAGGGGTATCACCCCTCCACTTT
>TRBV30|NA|once|TRBJ2-1
CAWSDIEQFF
TGTGCCTGGAGTGACATTGAGCAGTTCTTC
>TRBV18|NA|NA|TRBJ2-1
CASSLPPAGYNEQFF
TGTGCCAGCTCACTGCCACCCGCGGGGTACAATGAGCAGTTCTTC
>TRBV4-1|NA|NA|TRBJ2-7
CASSQDGRDGSYEQYF
TGCGCCAGCAGCCAAGACGGCAGGGATGGTTCCTACGAGCAGTACTTC
>TRBV16|NA|NA|TRBJ1-5
CASQDIGYQPQHF
TGTGCCAGTCAGGATATAGGGTATCAGCCCCAGCATTTT
>TRBV7-9|NA|NA|TRBJ2-5
CASSSLLQETQYF
TGTGCCAGCAGCTCGCTATTACAAGAGACCCAGTACTTC
>TRBV19|NA|NA|TRBJ1-6
CASSFVRRTDSPLHF
TGTGCCAGTAGTTTTGTCAGAAGGACAGATTCACCCCTCCACTTT
>TRBV29-1|TRBD1|NA|TRBJ2-7
CSVALTGFFSEQYF
TGCAGCGTTGCCCTGACAGGGTTTTTTTCCGAGCAGTACTTC
>TRBV7-9|TRBD2|NA|TRBJ2-7
CASSPRSGRAGEQYF
TGTGCCAGCAGCCCAAGGAGCGGGAGGGCCGGGGAGCAGTACTTC
>TRBV11-2|NA|NA|TRBJ1-3
CASSLESYPFSGNTIYF
TGTGCCAGCAGCTTAGAGTCCTATCCTTTCTCTGGAAACACCATATATTTT
>TRBV7-3|NA|NA|TRBJ2-3
CASSLTGSDTQYF
TGTGCCAGCAGCCTTACAGGGTCAGATACGCAGTATTTT
>TRBV27|TRBD2|NA|TRBJ2-4
CASSLSTSSIQYF
TGTGCCAGCAGTTTATCGACTAGCTCCATTCAGTACTTC
>TRBV27|NA|NA|TRBJ2-7
CASSQDGQNYEQYF
TGTGCCAGCAGTCAAGATGGACAGAACTACGAGCAGTACTTC
>TRBV7-3|TRBD2|NA|TRBJ2-5
CASSWGLAGGETQYF
TGTGCCAGCAGCTGGGGACTAGCGGGAGGAGAGACCCAGTACTTC
>TRBV19|TRBD2|NA|TRBJ2-1
CASRISGSSYNEQFF
TGTGCCAGTAGAATTAGCGGGAGCTCCTACAATGAGCAGTTCTTC
>TRBV5-6|NA|NA|TRBJ1-3
CASSPGGGGGGNTIYF
TGTGCCAGCAGCCCAGGAGGAGGGGGAGGTGGAAACACCATATATTTT
>TRBV27|NA|NA|TRBJ2-7
CASSFYNEQYF
TGTGCCAGCAGTTTCTATAACGAGCAGTACTTC
>TRBV9|NA|NA|TRBJ2-3
CASSVEWGRTDTQYF
TGTGCCAGCAGCGTAGAGTGGGGTCGCACAGATACGCAGTATTTT
>TRBV5-1|NA|NA|TRBJ1-2
CASSPTGQGAFYGYTF
TGCGCCAGCAGCCCGACGGGGCAGGGAGCCTTCTATGGCTACACCTTC
>TRBV27|NA|NA|TRBJ2-1
CASSRRGVREQFF
TGTGCCAGTTCCCGTCGTGGGGTTCGTGAGCAGTTCTTC